This entry lists 20 T cell receptor beta chains sequenced from one sample in a study of blood T cell repertoires in COVID-19. Sequencing used immunoSEQ multiplex PCR; TCRdb keeps in-frame clones, though not all of them. The data show 110,000 to 150,000 clones, 60% to 80% seen once. The sample taken for sequencing was peripheral blood. These receptors were taken from a man over 45 with active or convalescent COVID-19.

This sequence joins TRBV28 and TRBJ2-5; TRBD2 agrees at 8 bases. V lost 8 bases to trimming and J lost 1 base; unmatched junction nucleotides: 12. Germline-derived CDR1 and CDR2 are MDHEN and SYDVKM. The CDR3 spans 16 residues. The CDR3 loop is CASGSGSVPIQETQYF. The CDR3 nucleotides are TGTGCCAGCGGGAGCGGGAGTGTCCCCATCCAAGAGACCCAGTACTTC.

The chain employs TRBV19 and TRBJ1-4; perhaps TRBD1 as D (6 bases). The CDR3 spans 14 residues. Trimming left V 10 bases short and J 2 bases short, with 14 bases between. Looked up from germline, CDR1 is LNHDA and CDR2 is SQIVND (reference sequence). The CDR3 is CATAFRGTNEKLFF. In DNA form, the CDR3 reads TGTGCCACGGCCTTTAGGGGGACTAATGAAAAACTGTTTTTT.

V is TRBV4-1 and J is TRBJ2-2; D unclear. The CDR3 is 16 residues long. Looked up from germline, CDR1 is MGHRA and CDR2 is YSYEKL. V lost 3 bases and J lost 0, with 11 bases in between. The CDR3 sequence: CASSHTEVANTGELFF. The DNA for the CDR3 is TGCGCCAGCAGCCACACCGAGGTCGCGAACACCGGGGAGCTGTTTTTT.

Points on this clone: Other DNA sequences in the same sample also yield this CDR3. The V call is TRBV9, the J call TRBJ2-7; 11 nucleotides match TRBD2. This CDR3 contains 14 residues. Germline CDR1 is SGDLS and CDR2 is YYNGEE. After removal of 4 bases from V and 3 bases from J, the junction contained 3 bases not matched to a gene. The CDR3 nucleotides read TGTGCCAGCAGCCCCGGGACTAGCGGCTACGAGCAGTACTTC. Residues: CASSPGTSGYEQYF.

This clone was observed once. The chain links TRBV28 to TRBJ2-5; maybe TRBD2 (6 bases). CDR3 length equals 15 residues. Trimming stripped 5 bases from V and 4 bases from J, with 17 bases between. Germline V gene data show CDR1 as MDHEN and CDR2 as SYDVKM. The CDR3 DNA is TGTGCCAGCAGTCAAACGGACGGGGGACGAGAGACCCAGTACTTC. Protein: CASSQTDGGRETQYF.

The CDR3 loop reads CASSVVSGGDTGELFF. Here the CDR3 DNA reads TGTGCCAGCAGCGTAGTAAGCGGGGGCGACACCGGGGAGCTGTTTTTT. The J gene is TRBJ2-2, the V gene TRBV9; 8 bases are shared with TRBD2. In germline, CDR1 is SGDLS, CDR2 YYNGEE. CDR3 length: 16 residues. Germline trimming cut 0 bases from V and 3 bases from J; bases unmatched to any gene: 4.

This sequence joins TRBV24-1 and TRBJ2-5, with a tentative D call TRBD1 (6 bases). V was clipped by 4 bases and J by 0 bases, with 14 bases between them. In germline, CDR1 is KGHDR, CDR2 SFDVKD. This CDR3 spans 16 amino acids. The CDR3: CATSEPKTGDQETQYF. In DNA form, the CDR3 reads TGTGCCACCAGTGAGCCCAAGACAGGTGACCAAGAGACCCAGTACTTC.

The chain uses TRBV19 and TRBJ1-2, with D perhaps TRBD1 (6 bases). The V end lost 1 base, the J end lost 3 bases, and 12 bases lay between the germline ends. CDR3 length: 15 residues. Germline lookup yields CDR1 LNHDA and CDR2 SQIVND (reference sequence). The CDR3 reads CASSIAAGAYYGYTF. The CDR3 region has the DNA TGTGCCAGTAGTATAGCGGCAGGGGCCTACTATGGCTACACCTTC.

The gene calls are TRBV19 and TRBJ2-5, with 13 positions matching TRBD2. V lost 9 bases to trimming and J lost 3 bases; unmatched junction nucleotides: 7. CDR3 length: 15 amino acids. The V gene's germline CDR1 is LNHDA and CDR2 SQIVND (reference sequence). As DNA, the CDR3 is TGTGCCAGCGCGACTAGCGGGAGGAAAGAAGAGACCCAGTACTTC. Protein product: CASATSGRKEETQYF.

This chain uses TRBV6-6 with TRBJ2-7; unclear D gene. CDR3 size: 12 residues. V was trimmed by 2 bases and J by 6 bases, leaving 8 bases between them. In germline, CDR1 is MNHNY, CDR2 SVGAGI (reference sequence). In DNA form, the CDR3 reads TGTGCCAGCAGTTACGATAGATCCGAGCAGTACTTC. Translated, it gives CASSYDRSEQYF.

The chain recombines TRBV28 with TRBJ2-7; D may be TRBD1 (6 bases). V was clipped by 1 base and J by 2 bases, with 12 bases between them. This CDR3 has 15 residues. Germline CDR1 and CDR2: MDHEN and SYDVKM. The CDR3 DNA follows: TGTGCCAGCAGTTTATTTTTCAGGGGAACCTACGAGCAGTACTTC. It specifies CASSLFFRGTYEQYF.

The chain employs TRBV7-3 and TRBJ2-1; D unclear. This CDR3 region has 16 residues. Per germline, CDR1 SGHTA and CDR2 FQGTGA. Trimming removed 2 bases from V and 0 bases from J, with 11 bases in between. CDR3 sequence reads: CASSLGPDSSYNEQFF. The CDR3 DNA reads TGTGCCAGCAGCTTAGGTCCCGATAGCTCCTACAATGAGCAGTTCTTC.

The V call is TRBV6-5, the J call TRBJ1-5; 9 bases match TRBD1. CDR3 length: 14 residues. V lost 5 bases, J lost 6 bases, and 5 bases stayed unmatched. Germline loops: CDR1 MNHEY, CDR2 SVGAGI. The CDR3 DNA reads as TGTGCCAGCAGTCCGGGACAGGGAGTTCAGCCCCAGCATTTT. The encoded protein is CASSPGQGVQPQHF.

The genes are TRBV21-1 and TRBJ1-5; no check of the table's D call, TRBD1, against the DNA was made. TRBV21-1 is described as a pseudogene. This CDR3 contains 15 residues. CDR3 residues: CASSPQGKNNQPQHF. The CDR3 DNA sequence: TGTGCCAGCAGCCCCCAGGGAAAGAACAATCAGCCCCAGCATTTT.

The rearrangement joins TRBV24-1 to TRBJ2-7, with D perhaps matching TRBD1 (9 bases). V shed 4 bases and J shed 9 bases, with 21 bases lying between them. The CDR3 has 15 amino acids. Germline CDR1 and CDR2: KGHDR and SFDVKD. The CDR3 spells CATSEPGQGTSGQYF. Here the CDR3 DNA reads TGTGCCACCAGTGAACCGGGACAGGGAACTAGCGGGCAGTACTTC.

The chain joins TRBV30 to TRBJ2-7; 7 nucleotides match TRBD2. V shed 1 base, J shed 0 bases, and the junction held 3 bases outside the gene matches. Germline CDR1 GTSNPN, CDR2 SVGIG (reference sequence). CDR3 length equals 14 residues. CDR3 DNA: TGTGCCTGGAGTGGGGGCGGGAGCTCCTACGAGCAGTACTTC. It is translated as CAWSGGGSSYEQYF.

V usage is TRBV19 and J usage is TRBJ1-5, with D possibly TRBD1 on 6 matching bases. This CDR3 comprises 14 residues. The germline V gene encodes CDR1 LNHDA and CDR2 SQIVND (reference sequence). Trimming cost V 9 bases and J 1 base, with 13 bases left between them. CDR3 coding DNA: TGTGCCAGCGAGGGGGGGCAGAGCAATCAGCCCCAGCATTTT. This encodes CASEGGQSNQPQHF. The full variable domain, with the rest looked up from reference TRBV19 and TRBJ1-5, is DGGITQSPKYLFRKEGQNVTLSCEQNLNHDAMYWYRQDPGQGLRLIYYSQIVNDFQKGDIAEGYSVSREKKESFPLTVTSAQKNPTAFYLCASEGGQSNQPQHFGDGTRLSIL.

This clone came up a few times. One end of the junction does not line up with germline, which may come from a read error. The chain uses TRBV7-7 and TRBJ2-5, with 9 bases fitting TRBD2. The CDR3 has 14 residues. Germline values: CDR1 SSHAT, CDR2 FNYEAQ (reference sequence). The CDR3 loop is CASSASGIQETQYF. CDR3 coding DNA: TGTGCTAGCAGCGCTAGCGGGATCCAAGAGACCCAGTACTTC.

This chain connects TRBV7-3 to TRBJ2-1, with TRBD1 matching 7 bases. CDR1 and CDR2 from the germline V gene are SGHTA and FQGTGA. This CDR3 is built from 14 residues. Trimming took 5 bases from V and 7 from J; bases not matched to a gene: 8. CDR3 sequence (DNA): TGTGCCAGCAGCCGAACGACAGGGCGGAATGAGCAGTTCTTC. Translation gives CASSRTTGRNEQFF.

The V call is TRBV11-3, the J call TRBJ2-2, with a tentative D call TRBD2 (6 bases). The CDR3 sequence is 14 residues long. V shed 4 bases and J shed 9 bases, with 15 bases lying between them. Germline V gives CDR1 SGHNT, CDR2 YENEEA. This CDR3 reads CASSSRAGSRELFF. The CDR3 DNA reads TGTGCCAGCAGCTCGCGAGCGGGTAGCAGGGAGCTGTTTTTT.